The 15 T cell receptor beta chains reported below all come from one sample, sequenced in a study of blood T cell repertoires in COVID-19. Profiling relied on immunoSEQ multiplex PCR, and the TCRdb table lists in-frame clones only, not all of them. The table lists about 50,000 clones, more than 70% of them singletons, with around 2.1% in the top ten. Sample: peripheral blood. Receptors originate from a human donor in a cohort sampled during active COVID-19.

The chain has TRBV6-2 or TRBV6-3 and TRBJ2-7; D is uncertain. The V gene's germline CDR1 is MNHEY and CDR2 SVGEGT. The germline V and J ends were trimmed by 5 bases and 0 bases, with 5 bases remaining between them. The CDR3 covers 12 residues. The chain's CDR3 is CASSRSSYEQYF. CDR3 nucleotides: TGTGCCAGCAGTCGGAGCTCCTACGAGCAGTACTTC.

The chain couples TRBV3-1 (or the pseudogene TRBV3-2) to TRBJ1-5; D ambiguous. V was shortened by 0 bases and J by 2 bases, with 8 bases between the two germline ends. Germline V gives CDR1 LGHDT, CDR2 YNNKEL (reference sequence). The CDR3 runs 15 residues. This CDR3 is CASSQEGTGNQPQHF. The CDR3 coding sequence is TGTGCCAGCAGCCAAGAAGGTACAGGCAATCAGCCCCAGCATTTT.

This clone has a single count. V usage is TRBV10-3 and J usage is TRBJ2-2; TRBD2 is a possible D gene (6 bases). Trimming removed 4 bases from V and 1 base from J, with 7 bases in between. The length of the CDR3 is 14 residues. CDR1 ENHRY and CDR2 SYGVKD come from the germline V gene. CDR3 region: CAISGLGNTGELFF. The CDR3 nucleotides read TGTGCCATCAGTGGACTAGGGAACACCGGGGAGCTGTTTTTT.

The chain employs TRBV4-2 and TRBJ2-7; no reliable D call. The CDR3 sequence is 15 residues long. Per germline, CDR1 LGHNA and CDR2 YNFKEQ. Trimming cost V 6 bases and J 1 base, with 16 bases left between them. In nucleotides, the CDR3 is TGTGCCAGCAGATATACCCTAGGTGGTTCCTACGAGCAGTACTTC. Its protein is CASRYTLGGSYEQYF.

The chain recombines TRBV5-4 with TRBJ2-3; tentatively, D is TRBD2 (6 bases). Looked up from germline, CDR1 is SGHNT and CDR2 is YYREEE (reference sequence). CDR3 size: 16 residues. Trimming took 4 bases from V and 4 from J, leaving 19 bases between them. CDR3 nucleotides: TGTGCCAGCAGCCCGTGGGGGGAGTTTCGGTCAGATACGCAGTATTTT. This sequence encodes CASSPWGEFRSDTQYF. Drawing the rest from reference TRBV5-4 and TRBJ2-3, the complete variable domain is ETGVTQSPTHLIKTRGQQVTLRCSSQSGHNTVSWYQQALGQGPQFIFQYYREEENGRGNFPPRFSGLQFPNYSSELNVNALELDDSALYLCASSPWGEFRSDTQYFGPGTRLTVL.

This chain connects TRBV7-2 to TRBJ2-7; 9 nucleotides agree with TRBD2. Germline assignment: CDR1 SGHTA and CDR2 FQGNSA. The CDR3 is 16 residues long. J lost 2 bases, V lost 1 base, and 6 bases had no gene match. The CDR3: CASSLDGTSLTYEQYF. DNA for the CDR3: TGTGCCAGCAGCTTAGATGGGACTAGCTTAACCTACGAGCAGTACTTC.

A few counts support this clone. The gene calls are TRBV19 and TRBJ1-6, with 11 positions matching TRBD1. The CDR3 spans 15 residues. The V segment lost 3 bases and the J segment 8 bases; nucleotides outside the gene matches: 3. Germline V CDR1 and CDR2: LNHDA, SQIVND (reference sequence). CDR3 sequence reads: CASSMRTGGDSPLHF. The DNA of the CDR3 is TGTGCCAGTAGTATGCGGACAGGGGGCGATTCACCCCTCCACTTT.

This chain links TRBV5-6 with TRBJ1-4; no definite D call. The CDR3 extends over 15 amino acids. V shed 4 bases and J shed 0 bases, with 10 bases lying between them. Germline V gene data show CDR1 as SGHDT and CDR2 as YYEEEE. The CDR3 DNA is TGTGCCAGCAGCCCGACAACAGCAACTAATGAAAAACTGTTTTTT. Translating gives CASSPTTATNEKLFF.

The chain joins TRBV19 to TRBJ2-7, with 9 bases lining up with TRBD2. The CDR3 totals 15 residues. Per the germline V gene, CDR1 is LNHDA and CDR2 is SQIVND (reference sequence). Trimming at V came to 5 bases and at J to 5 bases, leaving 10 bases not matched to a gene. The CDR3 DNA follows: TGTGCCAGTAGTCCTCGACTAGCGGTTCCTGACGAGCAGTACTTC. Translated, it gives CASSPRLAVPDEQYF.

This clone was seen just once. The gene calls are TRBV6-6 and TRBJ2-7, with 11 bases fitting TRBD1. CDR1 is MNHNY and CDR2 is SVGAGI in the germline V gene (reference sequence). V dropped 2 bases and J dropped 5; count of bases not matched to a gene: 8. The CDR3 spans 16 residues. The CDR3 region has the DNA TGTGCCAGCAGTTACAGGGCCGGGACAGGGGGAAACGAGCAGTACTTC. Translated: CASSYRAGTGGNEQYF.

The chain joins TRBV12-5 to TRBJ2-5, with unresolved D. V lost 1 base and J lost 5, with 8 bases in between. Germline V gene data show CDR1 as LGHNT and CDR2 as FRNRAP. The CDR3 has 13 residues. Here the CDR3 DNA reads TGTGCTAGTGGTTTGGACAGCCGGGAGACCCAGTACTTC. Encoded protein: CASGLDSRETQYF.

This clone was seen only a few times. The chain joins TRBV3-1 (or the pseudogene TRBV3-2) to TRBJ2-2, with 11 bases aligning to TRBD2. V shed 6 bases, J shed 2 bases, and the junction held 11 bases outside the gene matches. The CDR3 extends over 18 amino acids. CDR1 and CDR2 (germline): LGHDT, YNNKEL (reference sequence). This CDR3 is CASRPSTGTSGNTGELFF. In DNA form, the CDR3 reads TGTGCCAGCAGGCCTTCTACCGGGACTAGCGGCAACACCGGGGAGCTGTTTTTT.

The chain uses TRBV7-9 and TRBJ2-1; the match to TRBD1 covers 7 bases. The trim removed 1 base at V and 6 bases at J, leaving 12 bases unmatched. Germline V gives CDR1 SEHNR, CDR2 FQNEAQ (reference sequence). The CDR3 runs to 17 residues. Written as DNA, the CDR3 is TGTGCCAGCAGCTTAGAATTCAAATTAGGGGGCTTCAATGAGCAGTTCTTC. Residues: CASSLEFKLGGFNEQFF.

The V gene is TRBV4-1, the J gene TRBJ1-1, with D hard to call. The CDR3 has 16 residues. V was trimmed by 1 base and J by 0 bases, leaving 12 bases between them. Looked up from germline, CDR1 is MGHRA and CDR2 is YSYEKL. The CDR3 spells CASSQVPGGMNTEAFF. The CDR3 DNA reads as TGCGCCAGCAGCCAAGTACCGGGAGGGATGAACACTGAAGCTTTCTTT.

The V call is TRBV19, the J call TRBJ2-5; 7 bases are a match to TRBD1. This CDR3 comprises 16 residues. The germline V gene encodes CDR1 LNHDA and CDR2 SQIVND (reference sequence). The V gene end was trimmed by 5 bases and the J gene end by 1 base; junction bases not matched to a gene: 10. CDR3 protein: CASSSVSGQTQETQYF. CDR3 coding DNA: TGTGCCAGTAGTTCCGTATCGGGACAGACCCAAGAGACCCAGTACTTC. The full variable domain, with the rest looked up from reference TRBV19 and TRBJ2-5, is DGGITQSPKYLFRKEGQNVTLSCEQNLNHDAMYWYRQDPGQGLRLIYYSQIVNDFQKGDIAEGYSVSREKKESFPLTVTSAQKNPTAFYLCASSSVSGQTQETQYFGPGTRLLVL.